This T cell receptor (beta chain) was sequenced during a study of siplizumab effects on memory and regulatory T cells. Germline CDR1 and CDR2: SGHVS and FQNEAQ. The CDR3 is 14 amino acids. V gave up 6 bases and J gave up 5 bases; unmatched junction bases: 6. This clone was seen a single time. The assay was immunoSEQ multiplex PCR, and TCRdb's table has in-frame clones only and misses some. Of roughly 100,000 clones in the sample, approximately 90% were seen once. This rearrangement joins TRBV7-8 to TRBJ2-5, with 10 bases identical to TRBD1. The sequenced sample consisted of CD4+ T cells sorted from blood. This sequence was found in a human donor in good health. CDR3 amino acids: CASRRRDRGETQYF. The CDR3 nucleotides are TGTGCCAGCAGACGCCGGGACAGGGGTGAGACCCAGTACTTC.